One and the same sample provided the 16 T cell receptor beta chains below, sequenced in a study of blood T cells in healthy people across ages. A J-beta primer mix and a sample-barcoded 5' primer were used in a second PCR of roughly 6 to 11 cycles. TCRdb called the 5' RACE reads again in MiXCR, with one record for every CDR3 protein. The data hold more than 1,400,000 distinct CDR3 sequences, with approximately 40% observed a single time. The material sequenced was blood. The receptors here all came from a woman aged 18-35 years in good health.

The sample holds a few counts of this clonotype. V usage is TRBV20-1 and J usage is TRBJ2-3; D gene uncertain. Trimming removed 3 bases at V and 0 bases at J, with 10 bases between. CDR3 length equals 14 residues. Germline lookup yields CDR1 DFQATT and CDR2 SNEGSKA (reference sequence). CDR3 region: CSASPATSTDTQYF. The CDR3 DNA sequence: TGCAGTGCTAGCCCAGCGACTAGCACAGATACGCAGTATTTT.

This clonotype was observed a few times. J is TRBJ1-2 and V is TRBV7-3, with 7 bases aligning to TRBD1. The V and J ends lost 5 bases and 8 bases, in that order; junction bases with no gene match: 11. CDR1 SGHTA and CDR2 FQGTGA come from the germline V gene. This CDR3 comprises 14 residues. This CDR3 is CASSHGSGGEGYTF. DNA of the CDR3: TGTGCCAGCAGCCACGGTTCAGGGGGTGAAGGCTACACCTTC.

The table lists this clonotype with a few counts. The V and J genes are TRBV6-5 and TRBJ1-2, with D unclear. Per the germline V gene, CDR1 is MNHEY and CDR2 is SVGAGI. V was cut by 2 bases and J by 12 bases, with 13 bases left in between. The CDR3 spans 12 residues. The CDR3 reads CASSYGPAGDTF. DNA for the CDR3: TGTGCCAGCAGTTACGGCCCGGCGGGTGACACCTTC.

The chain is built from TRBV6-1 and TRBJ1-1; tentative D call: TRBD1 (6 bases). Trimming shortened V by 6 bases and J by 4 bases, and 27 bases separated the two germline ends. The CDR3 length is 18 residues. In germline, CDR1 is MNHNS, CDR2 SASEGT. Written as DNA, the CDR3 is TGTGCCAGCAGCAAGACAAGACAGGTTGTTGGTGGTCTCACTGAAGCTTTCTTT. Protein product: CASSKTRQVVGGLTEAFF.

For the CDR3, the DNA is TGTGCCAGCAGTTTTCGCCTAGATGCCACCGGGGAGCTGTTTTTT. Amino acid sequence: CASSFRLDATGELFF. This chain links TRBV28 with TRBJ2-2; D ambiguous. This CDR3 region has 15 residues. Germline-derived CDR1 and CDR2 are MDHEN and SYDVKM. V dropped 3 bases and J dropped 4 bases, with 12 bases sitting between them.

Only a few counts were recorded for this clonotype. This sequence joins TRBV5-5 and TRBJ1-1, with D tentatively TRBD1 (5 bases). This CDR3 contains 16 residues. The germline CDR1 and CDR2 sequences are SGHKS and YYEKEE (reference sequence). Trimming took off 4 bases at V and 5 bases at J, with 21 bases between the two ends. The CDR3, as DNA: TGTGCCAGCAGCCCCACCCAGGGAAGCAGGTTAACTGAAGCTTTCTTT. Translation: CASSPTQGSRLTEAFF.

As regards this clonotype: This may be a read error, as it is one base from a much larger clone. The CDR3 reads CANSTSSGGETQYF. The CDR3 DNA is TGTGCCAACAGCACTTCTTCGGGCGGGGAGACCCAGTACTTC. The rearrangement joins TRBV9 to TRBJ2-7, with D possibly TRBD2 on 5 matching bases. The end of the DNA is better explained by TRBJ2-5, so the J call may be wrong. Looked up from germline, CDR1 is SGDLS and CDR2 is YYNGEE. The CDR3 runs 14 residues.

The chain joins TRBV28 to TRBJ2-3; possibly TRBD1 or TRBD2 for D (5 bases each). This CDR3 comprises 15 residues. The germline V gene encodes CDR1 MDHEN and CDR2 SYDVKM. Trimming stripped 3 bases from V and 3 bases from J, with 13 bases between. The CDR3 nucleotides are TGTGCCAGCAGTTTCTTCCGAGGGGCTACAGATACGCAGTATTTT. It specifies CASSFFRGATDTQYF.

The V and J genes are TRBV10-1 and TRBJ2-2; D remains ambiguous. Germline V CDR1 and CDR2: WNHNN, SYGVQD (reference sequence). V dropped 0 bases and J dropped 6 bases, with 11 bases sitting between them. This CDR3 contains 15 residues. The CDR3 here is CASSESVVIPGELFF. Here the CDR3 DNA reads TGCGCCAGCAGTGAGTCGGTGGTGATTCCCGGGGAGCTGTTTTTT.

This chain joins TRBV10-3 and TRBJ2-1, with D possibly being TRBD2 (7 bases). This CDR3 region has 15 residues. CDR1 is ENHRY and CDR2 is SYGVKD in the germline V gene. V was shortened by 7 bases and J by 6 bases, with 19 bases between the two germline ends. CDR3 sequence reads: CAIMGEGGGSNEQFF. Here the CDR3 DNA reads TGTGCCATCATGGGGGAGGGGGGAGGCAGCAATGAGCAGTTCTTC.

The CDR3 loop is CASSLGLARWGTQYF. DNA for the CDR3: TGTGCCAGCAGCTTGGGACTAGCGAGGTGGGGGACCCAGTACTTC. The rearrangement uses TRBV7-2 and TRBJ2-4; 10 nucleotides line up with TRBD2. The J call may be wrong; the DNA end is better matched by TRBJ2-5. The CDR3 is 15 amino acids. CDR1 SGHTA and CDR2 FQGNSA come from the germline V gene.

The chain couples TRBV7-3 to TRBJ2-1; TRBD1 might be the D (5 bases). This CDR3 spans 15 amino acids. The germline V gene has CDR1 SGHTA and CDR2 FQGTGA. V was shortened by 1 base and J by 2 bases, with 9 bases between the two germline ends. This CDR3 is CASSLMLGPYNEQFF. The CDR3 nucleotides read TGTGCCAGCAGCTTAATGCTGGGGCCCTACAATGAGCAGTTCTTC.

In this sample, this clonotype turned up a few times. The chain employs TRBV11-2 and TRBJ2-7, with 8 bases that match TRBD2. CDR1 SGHAT and CDR2 FQNNGV come from the germline V gene. The V and J ends lost 5 bases and 6 bases, in that order; junction bases with no gene match: 6. This CDR3 spans 13 amino acids. The CDR3 DNA reads as TGTGCCAGCAGCGGGGGACTAGTCGGCGAGCAGTACTTC. This sequence encodes CASSGGLVGEQYF.

The chain couples TRBV28 to TRBJ2-3, with 7 bases matching TRBD2. Germline lookup yields CDR1 MDHEN and CDR2 SYDVKM. This CDR3 comprises 15 residues. V was pared by 6 bases and J by 3 bases, with 9 bases of the junction left unmatched. This CDR3 is CASRPLGGRTDTQYF. The CDR3 DNA sequence: TGTGCCAGCAGGCCCTTGGGCGGGAGAACAGATACGCAGTATTTT.

The chain is built from TRBV12-5 and TRBJ2-5; tentative D call: TRBD1 (6 bases). Trimming removed 5 bases from V and 4 bases from J, with 11 bases in between. There are 13 residues in the CDR3. Germline assignment: CDR1 LGHNT and CDR2 FRNRAP. In nucleotides, the CDR3 is TGTGCTAGTGGTCTCAGGGGTACAGAGACCCAGTACTTC. It codes for CASGLRGTETQYF.

V gene TRBV12-3 or TRBV12-4 combines with J gene TRBJ2-1, with D possibly matching TRBD1 (6 bases). There are 15 residues in the CDR3. Deletions cut 6 bases from V and 5 bases from J, with 17 bases between. The CDR3 loop reads CASRARVGDNNEQFF. The CDR3 coding sequence is TGTGCCAGCAGGGCCCGGGTCGGGGACAACAATGAGCAGTTCTTC.